This T cell receptor beta chain is drawn from a study of human T cells and chemical hapten exposure. Study outcomes and limitations: Every donor had alopecia, and their immune response may therefore differ from healthy people's. Counts of TCRs above 1 in 1000 frequency stayed unchanged with DPC sensitization.

The library put unique molecular identifiers onto individual cDNA molecules. TCRdb called the RACE reads again in MiXCR, with one record for every CDR3 protein. The sample contains roughly 130,000 distinct CDR3 sequences, approximately 11% of which appear only once. Time point defined: patch test 3, about 24 weeks after DPC sensitization. Treatment given: therapeutic diphenylcyclopropenone sensitization with weekly scalp DPC. The CDR3 is 11 amino acids. V was cut by 8 bases and J by 3 bases, with 7 bases left in between. The germline V gene has CDR1 MDHEN and CDR2 SYDVKM. Note on this clonotype: Its antigen is undetermined.

V gene TRBV28 combines with J gene TRBJ1-2; no clear D. Sample: whole blood, taken in connection with sensitization to the hapten diphenylcyclopropenone (DPC). The sequence was collected from a woman aged 50 to 60 with alopecia areata. Some clones in this sample may be carry-over from other donors' samples. The CDR3 protein is CASLSYYGYTF. CDR3 coding DNA: TGTGCCAGCCTTTCGTACTATGGCTACACCTTC.